The 15 T cell receptor beta chains given below trace back to one sample, sequenced in a study of PD-1 blockade in classical Hodgkin lymphoma (dated by TCRdb to about 2020). The library relied on the immunoSEQ multiplex PCR assay. Drawn from immuneACCESS, this table holds only the in-frame rearrangements with V and J called that TCRdb kept. Clones are partly lost; checked studies trace under half to an unresolved V gene and leave the rest unexplained. For this sample there are 25,000 to 35,000 clones; roughly 70% appear just once. 26% of the sample rests with the top ten. The sample's time point label, in plain terms: cycle 2 day 1 (C2D1) of nivolumab. Every trial patient had relapsed after autologous stem cell transplantation, and cohorts A, B and C differed in prior brentuximab vedotin exposure. The sample consisted of peripheral blood mononuclear cells (PBMCs), taken before the second cycle of nivolumab. The receptors stem from a human donor with classical Hodgkin lymphoma.

The genes are TRBV28 and TRBJ1-2; D is uncertain. Looked up from germline, CDR1 is MDHEN and CDR2 is SYDVKM. V was clipped by 8 bases and J by 5 bases, with 15 bases between them. The CDR3 is 13 residues long. CDR3 amino acids: CASLTERQYGYTF. DNA of the CDR3: TGTGCCAGCCTGACGGAGAGGCAATATGGCTACACCTTC.

The table lists this clone with a count of one. The chain couples TRBV6-1 to TRBJ1-5; D is uncertain. The CDR3 runs 12 residues. From germline, CDR1 is MNHNS and CDR2 SASEGT. V dropped 7 bases and J dropped 6 bases, with 10 bases sitting between them. This CDR3 reads CASTFEGQPQHF. The CDR3 DNA sequence: TGTGCCAGCACTTTTGAGGGTCAGCCCCAGCATTTT.

The rearrangement uses TRBV30 and TRBJ2-2, with D perhaps TRBD2 (5 bases). Germline V gene lookup returns CDR1 GTSNPN and CDR2 SVGIG (reference sequence). Trimming pared 3 bases from V and 13 bases from J, leaving 12 bases between. This CDR3 contains 11 residues. The CDR3 reads CAWRGLDWLFF. The DNA for the CDR3 is TGTGCCTGGAGGGGCTTGGACTGGCTGTTTTTT.

This clone was found once. This chain joins TRBV5-1 and TRBJ2-7; TRBD2 agrees at 7 bases. Trimming took 4 bases from V and 3 from J; bases not matched to a gene: 4. The germline V gene encodes CDR1 SGHRS and CDR2 YFSETQ. This CDR3 is 13 amino acids long. In nucleotides, the CDR3 is TGCGCCAGCAGCGTTGGCGGGGGCTACGAGCAGTACTTC. It translates to CASSVGGGYEQYF.

The chain joins TRBV14 to TRBJ2-3; D remains unclear. The germline CDR1 and CDR2 sequences are SGHDN and FVKESK. The V end lost 0 bases, the J end lost 0 bases, and 4 bases lay between the germline ends. This CDR3 region has 14 residues. CDR3 in DNA: TGTGCCAGCAGCCAAGACGGGAGCACAGATACGCAGTATTTT. This codes for CASSQDGSTDTQYF.

The sample holds a few counts of this clone. The chain couples TRBV10-2 to TRBJ2-7; no reliable D call. Trimming pared 4 bases from V and 3 bases from J, leaving 13 bases between. Germline lookup yields CDR1 WSHSY and CDR2 SAAADI. The CDR3 is 14 amino acids. The CDR3 loop reads CASSAIGPDYEQYV. CDR3 in DNA: TGCGCCAGCAGTGCAATAGGGCCGGACTACGAGCAGTACGTC.

V and J are TRBV5-4 and TRBJ2-3; either TRBD1 or TRBD2 may supply D (5 bases each). There are 16 residues in the CDR3. CDR1 and CDR2 from the germline V gene are SGHNT and YYREEE (reference sequence). V lost 6 bases, J lost 0 bases, and 17 bases lay in between. CDR3 coding DNA: TGTGCCAGCAACCTGCTCGGGGCGCTGAGCACAGATACGCAGTATTTT. Its translation is CASNLLGALSTDTQYF. The full variable domain, rest sourced from reference TRBV5-4 and TRBJ2-3, is ETGVTQSPTHLIKTRGQQVTLRCSSQSGHNTVSWYQQALGQGPQFIFQYYREEENGRGNFPPRFSGLQFPNYSSELNVNALELDDSALYLCASNLLGALSTDTQYFGPGTRLTVL.

This clone came up a few times. The rearrangement links TRBV4-3 to TRBJ2-7; D gene unclear. V was shortened by 0 bases and J by 1 base, with 7 bases between the two germline ends. Germline CDR1 reads LGHNA; CDR2 reads YSLEER. This CDR3 region has 14 residues. CDR3 sequence (DNA): TGCGCCAGCAGCCAAGATCACACTTCCTACGAGCAGTACTTC. It translates to CASSQDHTSYEQYF.

CDR3 loop: CASGDRGSDPEAFF. The CDR3 coding sequence is TGTGCCAGCGGCGACAGGGGGTCGGACCCGGAAGCTTTCTTT. This chain uses TRBV7-9 with TRBJ1-1; 9 nucleotides align to TRBD1. CDR3 length equals 14 residues. Unmatched junction bases numbered 12, after V lost 8 bases and J lost 8 bases. Germline V gene lookup returns CDR1 SEHNR and CDR2 FQNEAQ (reference sequence).

This sequence joins TRBV28 and TRBJ2-1, with D possibly matching TRBD1 (6 bases). CDR3 length: 11 amino acids. Germline lookup yields CDR1 MDHEN and CDR2 SYDVKM. The V and J ends lost 6 bases and 11 bases respectively, with 11 bases between them. The chain's CDR3 is CASSYGTKQFF. CDR3 nucleotides: TGTGCCAGCAGCTACGGGACAAAGCAGTTCTTC.

The chain is built from TRBV11-2 and TRBJ2-7, with D possibly TRBD1 on 6 matching bases. V lost 1 base and J 2 bases, leaving 12 bases between the germline ends. The CDR3 is made up of 15 amino acids. Germline assignment: CDR1 SGHAT and CDR2 FQNNGV. CDR3 coding DNA: TGTGCCAGCAGCTTAGTCGCGACAGGAGCCTACGAGCAGTACTTC. Protein: CASSLVATGAYEQYF.

This clone has a handful of counts. The V gene is TRBV19, the J gene TRBJ1-3; D gene ambiguous. The CDR3 runs to 15 residues. Trimming cost V 9 bases and J 0 bases, with 15 bases left between them. Per the germline V gene, CDR1 is LNHDA and CDR2 is SQIVND (reference sequence). In DNA form, the CDR3 reads TGTGCCAGCAGTTTTTTATCGGGCTCTGGAAACACCATATATTTT. Translated: CASSFLSGSGNTIYF.

In DNA, the CDR3 is TGTGCCAGCATAGGCACCTATAATTCACCCCTCCACTTT. Translated: CASIGTYNSPLHF. The chain recombines TRBV28 with TRBJ1-6; D is unclear. CDR1 is MDHEN and CDR2 is SYDVKM in the germline V gene. V was trimmed by 7 bases and J by 2 bases, leaving 6 bases between them. The CDR3 sequence is 13 residues long.

V is TRBV29-1 and J is TRBJ2-1; 9 bases agree with TRBD2. With V trimmed by 7 bases and J by 7 bases, 14 bases remained unmatched. Germline V lookup: CDR1 SQVTM, CDR2 ANQGSEA. The length of the CDR3 is 15 residues. This CDR3 reads CSATRGAGGSNEQFF. CDR3 coding DNA: TGCAGCGCCACTAGGGGAGCGGGAGGATCGAATGAGCAGTTCTTC.

CDR3 sequence (DNA): TGTGCCAGCAGCCCGGCCTACGAGCAGTACTTC. It translates to CASSPAYEQYF. This chain joins TRBV28 and TRBJ2-7, with D unresolved. Germline CDR1 reads MDHEN; CDR2 reads SYDVKM. V lost 6 bases and J 2 bases, leaving 5 bases between the germline ends. This CDR3 comprises 11 residues.